This TCR beta chain appears in the sequencing data of a study of T cells in Graves' hyperthyroidism and ophthalmopathy. This clonotype was seen a few times. This CDR3 region has 17 residues. Germline V gene data show CDR1 as SGDLS and CDR2 as YYNGEE. V dropped 3 bases and J dropped 1 base, with 18 bases sitting between them. Amplified TCR beta CDR3 regions came from RNA transcripts. TCR CDR3 regions were first amplified by RT-PCR with HTBI primers. MiXCR, applied by TCRdb to the multiplex PCR reads, yields one record per CDR3 protein. Of hundreds of thousands of distinct CDR3 sequences in the sample, about 15% were seen once.

Sequenced input: blood. The chain uses TRBV9 and TRBJ2-3; D remains unclear. The source of this sequence is a woman in her late teens or twenties with Graves' ophthalmopathy. The CDR3 DNA sequence: TGTGCCAGCAGCGCGGCCCCCTCTAGTGGCGGCACAGATACGCAGTATTTT. Translated: CASSAAPSSGGTDTQYF.